The 18 T cell receptor beta chains below all came from one sample that was sequenced in a study of spatial heterogeneity in lung cancer. The time point denotes: blood at routine non-recurrence follow-up after resection. A single record per CDR3 protein comes from TCRdb applying MiXCR to the 5' RACE reads. The data contain approximately 41,000 distinct CDR3 sequences, about 10% of them singletons. The specimen comprised PBMCs, sampled at follow-up. These receptors were taken from a female donor with early-stage non-small cell lung cancer.

This chain uses TRBV2 with TRBJ2-3; D possibly uses TRBD1 or TRBD2 (5 bases each). The CDR3 is 12 residues long. The germline V gene has CDR1 SNHLY and CDR2 FYNNEI. V was cut by 6 bases and J by 4 bases, with 8 bases left in between. In DNA form, the CDR3 reads TGTGCCAGCAGCCGGGACGCAGATACGCAGTATTTT. It codes for CASSRDADTQYF.

With regard to this clonotype: A junction boundary mismatches the germline segment, possibly from a read error. This CDR3 reads CVSSGGGLMDTDTQYF. Here the CDR3 DNA reads TGTGTCAGCAGCGGAGGGGGACTGATGGACACAGATACGCAGTATTTT. The chain combines TRBV7-6 with TRBJ2-3; D may match TRBD1 or TRBD2 (6 bases each). The CDR3 extends over 16 amino acids. From germline, CDR1 is SGHVS and CDR2 FNYEAQ.

Points on this clonotype: A read error is likely, as this CDR3 ends without the conserved phenylalanine or tryptophan. The rearrangement links TRBV28 to TRBJ1-1; maybe TRBD1 (6 bases). The germline CDR1 and CDR2 sequences are MDHEN and SYDVKM. The CDR3 has 14 residues. V gave up 6 bases and J gave up 7 bases, with 18 bases separating them. CDR3 protein: CASRGKTGVGEAFL. CDR3 bases: TGTGCCAGCAGGGGAAAGACAGGAGTCGGTGAAGCTTTCTTA.

The chain is built from TRBV20-1 and TRBJ1-4, with TRBD1 matching 11 bases. Trimming took 6 bases from V and 6 from J; bases not matched to a gene: 3. The CDR3 has 13 residues. Germline lookup yields CDR1 DFQATT and CDR2 SNEGSKA (reference sequence). Here the CDR3 reads CSAWTGGDEKLFF. CDR3 sequence (DNA): TGCAGTGCGTGGACAGGGGGCGATGAAAAACTGTTTTTT.

In DNA form, the CDR3 reads TGTGCCTGGAGTGTAGAGATGGGAGATACGCAGTATTTT. It codes for CAWSVEMGDTQYF. The chain recombines TRBV30 with TRBJ2-3; D is undetermined. The V gene lost 0 bases and the J gene lost 5 bases, with 9 bases spanning the gap. The CDR3 length is 13 residues. The V gene's germline CDR1 is GTSNPN and CDR2 SVGIG (reference sequence).

This clonotype was detected many times. This chain links TRBV7-8 with TRBJ1-1; TRBD1 agrees at 10 bases. The CDR3 extends over 14 amino acids. Per germline, CDR1 SGHVS and CDR2 FQNEAQ. After removal of 5 bases from V and 5 bases from J, the junction contained 5 bases not matched to a gene. The CDR3 loop reads CASSQGQGGTEAFF. CDR3 DNA: TGTGCCAGCAGCCAAGGACAGGGGGGGACTGAAGCTTTCTTT.

This clonotype was seen at least ten times. The gene calls are TRBV5-1 and TRBJ2-6; no clear D gene. Germline CDR1 and CDR2: SGHRS and YFSETQ. There are 13 residues in the CDR3. Trimming cost V 6 bases and J 2 bases, with 6 bases left between them. The CDR3 sequence: CASTTAGANVLTF. The CDR3 region has the DNA TGCGCCAGCACTACCGCTGGGGCCAACGTCCTGACTTTC. The variable domain in full, with the rest retrieved from reference TRBV5-1 and TRBJ2-6, is KAGVTQTPRYLIKTRGQQVTLSCSPISGHRSVSWYQQTPGQGLQFLFEYFSETQRNKGNFPGRFSGRQFSNSRSEMNVSTLELGDSALYLCASTTAGANVLTFGAGSRLTVL.

This clonotype was counted ten times or more. The V call is TRBV20-1, the J call TRBJ1-3; unclear D gene. This CDR3 has 15 amino acids. Deletions cut 0 bases from V and 0 bases from J, with 9 bases between. Germline V lookup: CDR1 DFQATT, CDR2 SNEGSKA (reference sequence). The CDR3 loop is CSARDRTSSGNTIYF. The CDR3 DNA reads as TGCAGTGCTAGAGATAGAACTTCCTCTGGAAACACCATATATTTT.

CDR3 in amino acids: CASGLEGYNEQFF. Here the CDR3 DNA reads TGTGCCAGCGGTCTAGAGGGCTACAATGAGCAGTTCTTC. The rearrangement links TRBV6-2 or TRBV6-3 to TRBJ2-1, with D possibly being TRBD2 (5 bases). The germline CDR1 and CDR2 sequences are MNHEY and SVGEGT. Trimming shortened V by 8 bases and J by 3 bases, and 11 bases separated the two germline ends. CDR3 length equals 13 residues.

J is TRBJ2-3 and V is TRBV7-9; D unclear. The V gene's germline CDR1 is SEHNR and CDR2 FQNEAQ (reference sequence). The V end was cut by 5 bases, the J end by 2 bases, with 14 bases between. This CDR3 is built from 15 residues. The CDR3 loop is CASSPSLGYTDTQYF. The CDR3, as DNA: TGTGCCAGCAGCCCCTCCCTAGGGTACACAGATACGCAGTATTTT.

This clonotype was seen at least ten times. The J gene is TRBJ2-7, the V gene TRBV5-1; 9 nucleotides align to TRBD1. Germline trimming cut 0 bases from V and 5 bases from J; bases unmatched to any gene: 6. This CDR3 is 15 amino acids long. Germline-derived CDR1 and CDR2 are SGHRS and YFSETQ. The CDR3 region is CASSLDGQGIHEQYF. The CDR3 nucleotides read TGCGCCAGCAGCTTGGATGGACAGGGGATCCACGAGCAGTACTTC.

The V and J genes are TRBV6-2 or TRBV6-3 and TRBJ2-7, with D unclear. Germline assignment: CDR1 MNHEY and CDR2 SVGEGT. The CDR3 runs to 11 residues. Trimming removed 6 bases at V and 5 bases at J, with 8 bases between. CDR3 region: CASSYGHEQYF. CDR3 nucleotide sequence: TGTGCCAGCAGCTACGGCCACGAGCAGTACTTC.

This clonotype has a count of ten or more. V usage is TRBV4-3 and J usage is TRBJ2-7; the D is unclear. Germline values: CDR1 LGHNA, CDR2 YSLEER. This CDR3 has 14 residues. V was pared by 1 base and J by 2 bases, with 9 bases between. The CDR3 loop is CASSQAFGTYEQYF. CDR3 DNA: TGCGCCAGCAGCCAAGCATTTGGCACCTACGAGCAGTACTTC.

This clonotype was seen more than once but under ten times. The chain couples TRBV6-2 or TRBV6-3 to TRBJ2-7; 10 bases match TRBD2. Trimming at V came to 4 bases and at J to 4 bases, leaving 4 bases not matched to a gene. This CDR3 has 14 amino acids. Germline assignment: CDR1 MNHEY and CDR2 SVGEGT. The CDR3 loop reads CASSFTSGAYEQYF. CDR3 nucleotides: TGTGCCAGCAGTTTTACTAGCGGGGCGTACGAGCAGTACTTC.

As to this clonotype: Being one base from a much bigger clone, this may be a read error. It is likely a read error, because the conserved phenylalanine at the end of the CDR3 is missing. This rearrangement joins TRBV3-1 to TRBJ2-7; TRBD1 is a possible D gene (6 bases). Trimming left V 3 bases short and J 5 bases short, with 11 bases between. This CDR3 region has 13 residues. Germline V gives CDR1 LGHDT, CDR2 YNNKEL (reference sequence). CDR3 nucleotide sequence: TGTGCCAGCAGCCAGAGGGGGTTCGACGAGCAGTACCTC. Amino acid sequence: CASSQRGFDEQYL.

This chain uses TRBV6-5 with TRBJ1-4, with 10 bases identical to TRBD1. Germline trimming cut 5 bases from V and 6 bases from J; bases unmatched to any gene: 18. Germline V lookup: CDR1 MNHEY, CDR2 SVGAGI. The CDR3 extends over 19 amino acids. The CDR3 DNA reads TGTGCCAGCAGTCTAATACCGGGACAGGGGCAATCGACGGATGAAAAACTGTTTTTT. Translating it yields CASSLIPGQGQSTDEKLFF.

This sequence joins TRBV7-3 and TRBJ2-1; D possibly uses TRBD1 or TRBD2 (5 bases each). Trimming removed 1 base at V and 12 bases at J, with 13 bases between. Germline-derived CDR1 and CDR2 are SGHTA and FQGTGA. This CDR3 has 13 amino acids. The CDR3 sequence: CASSLMGDGRQFF. DNA for the CDR3: TGTGCCAGCAGCTTAATGGGGGACGGCCGGCAGTTCTTC.

This clonotype was found many times. This chain uses TRBV4-1 with TRBJ2-1, with 9 bases matching TRBD2. This CDR3 has 15 residues. The V segment lost 3 bases and the J segment 2 bases; nucleotides outside the gene matches: 2. Germline CDR1 and CDR2: MGHRA and YSYEKL. The CDR3, as DNA: TGCGCCAGCAGCCAGACTAGCGGCGCCTACAATGAGCAGTTCTTC. Its protein product is CASSQTSGAYNEQFF.